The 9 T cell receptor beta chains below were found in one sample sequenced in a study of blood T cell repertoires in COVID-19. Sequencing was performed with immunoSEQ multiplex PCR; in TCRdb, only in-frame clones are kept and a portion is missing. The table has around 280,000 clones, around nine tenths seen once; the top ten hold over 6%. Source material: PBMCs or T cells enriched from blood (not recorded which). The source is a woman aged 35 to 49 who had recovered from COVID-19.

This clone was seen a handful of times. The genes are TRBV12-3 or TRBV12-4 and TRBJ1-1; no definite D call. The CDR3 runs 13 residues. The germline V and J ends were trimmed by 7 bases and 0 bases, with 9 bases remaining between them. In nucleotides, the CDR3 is TGTGCCAGCACACTTGAAATGAACACTGAAGCTTTCTTT. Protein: CASTLEMNTEAFF.

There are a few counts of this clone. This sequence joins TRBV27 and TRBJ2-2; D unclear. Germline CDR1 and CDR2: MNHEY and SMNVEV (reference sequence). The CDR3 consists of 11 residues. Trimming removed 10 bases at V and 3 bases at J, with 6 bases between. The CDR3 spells CATPDTGELFF. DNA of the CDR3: TGTGCCACCCCCGACACCGGGGAGCTGTTTTTT.

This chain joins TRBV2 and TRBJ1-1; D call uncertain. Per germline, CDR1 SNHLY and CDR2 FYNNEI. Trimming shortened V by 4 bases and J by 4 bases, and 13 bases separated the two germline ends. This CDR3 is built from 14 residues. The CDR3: CASSVERSRTEAFF. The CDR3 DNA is TGTGCCAGCAGTGTGGAAAGGAGTCGCACTGAAGCTTTCTTT.

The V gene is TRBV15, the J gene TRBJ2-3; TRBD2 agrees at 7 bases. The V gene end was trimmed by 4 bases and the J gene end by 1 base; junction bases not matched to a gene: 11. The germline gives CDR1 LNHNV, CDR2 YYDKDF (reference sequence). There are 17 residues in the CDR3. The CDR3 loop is CATSTSFLAEGTDTQYF. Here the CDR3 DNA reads TGTGCCACCAGCACCTCTTTCCTAGCGGAGGGCACAGATACGCAGTATTTT.

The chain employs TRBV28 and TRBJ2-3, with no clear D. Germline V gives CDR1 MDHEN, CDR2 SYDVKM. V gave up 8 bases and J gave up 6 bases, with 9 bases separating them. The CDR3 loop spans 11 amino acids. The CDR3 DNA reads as TGTGCCAGCTCGGTGCCCGATACGCAGTATTTT. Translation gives CASSVPDTQYF.

The CDR3 region has the DNA TGTGCCAGCAGTCGCCTCCTCACTAGCGGGACTGGTGAGCAGTTCTTC. The encoded protein is CASSRLLTSGTGEQFF. V gene TRBV27 combines with J gene TRBJ2-1, with 10 bases that match TRBD2. Trimming cost V 5 bases and J 9 bases; bases outside gene matches: 13. CDR1 MNHEY and CDR2 SMNVEV come from the germline V gene (reference sequence). This CDR3 is built from 16 residues.

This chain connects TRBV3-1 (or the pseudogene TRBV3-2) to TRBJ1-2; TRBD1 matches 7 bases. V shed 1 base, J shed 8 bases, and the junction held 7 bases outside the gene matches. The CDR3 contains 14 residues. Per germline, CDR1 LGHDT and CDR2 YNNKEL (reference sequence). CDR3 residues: CASSQGQGAGGYTF. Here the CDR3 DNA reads TGTGCCAGCAGCCAAGGACAGGGTGCGGGGGGCTACACCTTC.

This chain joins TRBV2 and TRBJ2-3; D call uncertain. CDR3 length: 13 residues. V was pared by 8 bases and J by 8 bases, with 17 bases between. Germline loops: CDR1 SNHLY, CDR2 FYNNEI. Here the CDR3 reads CASSRQPFATQYF. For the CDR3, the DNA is TGTGCCAGCTCGAGACAACCCTTCGCTACGCAGTATTTT.

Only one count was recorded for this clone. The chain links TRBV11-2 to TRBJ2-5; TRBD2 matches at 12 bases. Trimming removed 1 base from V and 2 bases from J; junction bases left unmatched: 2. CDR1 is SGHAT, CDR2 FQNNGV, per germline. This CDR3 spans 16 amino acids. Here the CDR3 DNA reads TGTGCCAGCAGCTTAGCGCTAGCGGGGGGGCAAGAGACCCAGTACTTC. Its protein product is CASSLALAGGQETQYF.